This is a list of T cell receptor beta chains from one sample in a study of blood T cell repertoires in COVID-19. Profiling relied on immunoSEQ multiplex PCR, and the TCRdb table lists in-frame clones only, not all of them. The sample lists 300,000 or so clones; about nine tenths were seen once. Material for sequencing was peripheral blood. The receptor set was obtained from a man in his fifties or sixties with active or convalescent COVID-19. Each CDR3 is given with its conserved first and last residue. Each record gives: clone size, D gene, J gene, V gene, CDR3 protein, CDR3 DNA. D genes are given only for firm matches. The listing skips clone size in some rows; elsewhere it reads once, few, many or a size class.

clone size: NA
D gene: TRBD1
J gene: TRBJ1-1
V gene: TRBV7-2
CDR3 protein: CASSLVTGATEAFF
CDR3 DNA: TGTGCCAGCAGCTTAGTCACAGGGGCCACTGAAGCTTTCTTT

clone size: NA
D gene: NA
J gene: TRBJ2-5
V gene: TRBV10-3
CDR3 protein: CAISEIQGRETQYF
CDR3 DNA: TGTGCCATCAGTGAGATACAGGGTCGGGAGACCCAGTACTTC

clone size: NA
D gene: TRBD1
J gene: TRBJ1-5
V gene: TRBV3-1/TRBV3-2
CDR3 protein: CASSQDRGPQHF
CDR3 DNA: TGTGCCAGCAGCCAGGACAGGGGACCCCAGCATTTT

clone size: NA
D gene: NA
J gene: TRBJ2-3
V gene: TRBV5-1
CDR3 protein: CASSFREGADTQYF
CDR3 DNA: TGCGCCAGCAGCTTTAGGGAAGGGGCAGATACGCAGTATTTT

clone size: few
D gene: TRBD1
J gene: TRBJ2-2
V gene: TRBV5-5
CDR3 protein: CASSMTGLFTGELFF
CDR3 DNA: TGTGCCAGCAGCATGACAGGGCTCTTCACCGGGGAGCTGTTTTTT

clone size: few
D gene: NA
J gene: TRBJ1-4
V gene: TRBV5-1
CDR3 protein: CASSFREVATNEKLFF
CDR3 DNA: TGCGCCAGCAGCTTCAGGGAAGTAGCCACTAATGAAAAACTGTTTTTT

clone size: few
D gene: TRBD2
J gene: TRBJ2-3
V gene: TRBV10-3
CDR3 protein: CAISEWTSGSTDTQYF
CDR3 DNA: TGTGCCATCAGTGAGTGGACTAGCGGTAGCACAGATACGCAGTATTTT

clone size: NA
D gene: TRBD2
J gene: TRBJ2-7
V gene: TRBV9
CDR3 protein: CASSVGDGREPYEQYF
CDR3 DNA: TGTGCCAGCAGCGTAGGTGACGGGAGGGAACCCTACGAGCAGTACTTC

clone size: NA
D gene: NA
J gene: TRBJ1-1
V gene: TRBV9
CDR3 protein: CASSPHRGSENTEAFF
CDR3 DNA: TGTGCCAGCAGCCCCCATCGTGGCAGTGAAAACACTGAAGCTTTCTTT

clone size: NA
D gene: TRBD1
J gene: TRBJ1-2
V gene: TRBV11-2
CDR3 protein: CASSPTTGVEYGYTF
CDR3 DNA: TGTGCCAGCAGCCCCACGACAGGGGTGGAATATGGCTACACCTTC

clone size: NA
D gene: TRBD2
J gene: TRBJ2-3
V gene: TRBV19
CDR3 protein: CASSIGTSGRVTDTQYF
CDR3 DNA: TGTGCCAGTAGTATAGGGACTAGCGGGAGGGTCACAGATACGCAGTATTTT

clone size: NA
D gene: NA
J gene: TRBJ2-7
V gene: TRBV5-1
CDR3 protein: CASSLGQHTNEQYF
CDR3 DNA: TGCGCCAGCAGCTTGGGGCAGCATACTAACGAGCAGTACTTC

clone size: NA
D gene: TRBD2
J gene: TRBJ2-3
V gene: TRBV7-2
CDR3 protein: CASSLDTSGGDTQYF
CDR3 DNA: TGTGCCAGCAGCTTAGACACTAGCGGGGGGGATACGCAGTATTTT

clone size: NA
D gene: TRBD2
J gene: TRBJ2-3
V gene: TRBV6-5
CDR3 protein: CASRQPSGGLDTQYF
CDR3 DNA: TGTGCCAGCAGACAGCCTAGCGGGGGACTAGATACGCAGTATTTT

clone size: few
D gene: TRBD1
J gene: TRBJ1-4
V gene: TRBV7-6
CDR3 protein: CASSLGQGSYEKLFF
CDR3 DNA: TGTGCCAGCAGCTTAGGACAGGGGAGTTACGAAAAACTGTTTTTT

clone size: NA
D gene: NA
J gene: TRBJ1-4
V gene: TRBV30
CDR3 protein: CAAAGSTSTEKLFF
CDR3 DNA: TGTGCCGCAGCGGGGAGTACAAGTACTGAAAAACTGTTTTTT

clone size: NA
D gene: NA
J gene: TRBJ1-5
V gene: TRBV18
CDR3 protein: CASSSTGRKGHQPQHF
CDR3 DNA: TGTGCCAGCTCATCCACAGGGCGCAAAGGCCATCAGCCCCAGCATTTT

clone size: NA
D gene: TRBD2
J gene: TRBJ2-3
V gene: TRBV27
CDR3 protein: CASSPGTTIHTQYF
CDR3 DNA: TGTGCCAGCAGTCCTGGGACTACCATTCATACGCAGTATTTT

clone size: NA
D gene: TRBD1
J gene: TRBJ2-1
V gene: TRBV7-8
CDR3 protein: CASSLDATGTYNEQFF
CDR3 DNA: TGTGCCAGCAGCTTAGACGCGACAGGGACCTACAATGAGCAGTTCTTC

clone size: NA
D gene: TRBD1
J gene: TRBJ2-3
V gene: TRBV5-4
CDR3 protein: CASSLRRDRFTDTQYF
CDR3 DNA: TGTGCCAGCAGCCTTAGACGGGACAGATTCACAGATACGCAGTATTTT

clone size: NA
D gene: TRBD1
J gene: TRBJ1-6
V gene: TRBV4-2
CDR3 protein: CASSLRQGDNSPLHF
CDR3 DNA: TGTGCCAGCAGCCTACGACAGGGGGATAATTCACCCCTCCACTTT

clone size: NA
D gene: NA
J gene: TRBJ2-1
V gene: TRBV7-8
CDR3 protein: CASSSYRLSYNEQFF
CDR3 DNA: TGTGCCAGCAGCTCCTATCGCCTCTCCTACAATGAGCAGTTCTTC

clone size: NA
D gene: TRBD1
J gene: TRBJ1-2
V gene: TRBV15
CDR3 protein: CATSREQGYDGYTF
CDR3 DNA: TGTGCCACCAGCAGAGAACAGGGGTATGATGGCTACACCTTC

clone size: NA
D gene: TRBD2
J gene: TRBJ2-3
V gene: TRBV6-2/TRBV6-3
CDR3 protein: CASSYSMGGGIDTQYF
CDR3 DNA: TGTGCCAGCAGTTACTCAATGGGCGGGGGGATAGATACGCAGTATTTT

clone size: few
D gene: NA
J gene: TRBJ1-5
V gene: TRBV7-9
CDR3 protein: CASSLAGDSNQPQHF
CDR3 DNA: TGTGCCAGCAGCTTAGCAGGGGATAGCAATCAGCCCCAGCATTTT

clone size: once
D gene: TRBD1
J gene: TRBJ1-5
V gene: TRBV28
CDR3 protein: CASSPSGGDSLNQPQHF
CDR3 DNA: TGTGCCAGCAGTCCCTCCGGGGGGGACAGCCTTAATCAGCCCCAGCATTTT

clone size: NA
D gene: NA
J gene: TRBJ1-5
V gene: TRBV19
CDR3 protein: CASSIRGSNQPQHF
CDR3 DNA: TGTGCCAGTAGTATTAGGGGAAGCAATCAGCCCCAGCATTTT

clone size: NA
D gene: NA
J gene: TRBJ2-7
V gene: TRBV28
CDR3 protein: CASSFQGRTYEQYF
CDR3 DNA: TGTGCCAGCAGTTTCCAGGGGAGAACCTACGAGCAGTACTTC

clone size: NA
D gene: NA
J gene: TRBJ2-7
V gene: TRBV20-1
CDR3 protein: CSASGGASYEQYF
CDR3 DNA: TGCAGTGCTAGTGGGGGCGCTTCGTACGAGCAGTACTTC

clone size: NA
D gene: NA
J gene: TRBJ2-2
V gene: TRBV7-2
CDR3 protein: CASSLAGGSYPTGELFF
CDR3 DNA: TGTGCCAGCAGCTTAGCGGGAGGATCTTACCCCACCGGGGAGCTGTTTTTT

clone size: NA
D gene: TRBD1
J gene: TRBJ1-1
V gene: TRBV7-2
CDR3 protein: CASTPGGRYTEAFF
CDR3 DNA: TGTGCCAGCACCCCAGGGGGAAGGTACACTGAAGCTTTCTTT

clone size: once
D gene: NA
J gene: TRBJ2-2
V gene: TRBV21-1
CDR3 protein: CASSPRPTGPTGELFF
CDR3 DNA: TGTGCCAGCAGCCCCCGACCGACAGGGCCCACCGGGGAGCTGTTTTTT

clone size: NA
D gene: NA
J gene: TRBJ2-3
V gene: TRBV11-2
CDR3 protein: CASSLDQDLRGRGPDTQYF
CDR3 DNA: TGTGCCAGCAGCTTAGACCAGGACCTCAGGGGCAGAGGCCCAGATACGCAGTATTTT

clone size: NA
D gene: NA
J gene: TRBJ1-4
V gene: TRBV27
CDR3 protein: CASTPTAGYNEKLFF
CDR3 DNA: TGTGCCAGCACTCCTACCGCGGGGTATAATGAAAAACTGTTTTTT

clone size: NA
D gene: TRBD1
J gene: TRBJ1-1
V gene: TRBV28
CDR3 protein: CASSSAGPTGLNTEAFF
CDR3 DNA: TGTGCCAGCAGTAGTGCGGGGCCGACAGGGCTCAACACTGAAGCTTTCTTT

clone size: NA
D gene: NA
J gene: TRBJ2-3
V gene: TRBV11-3
CDR3 protein: CASSQQQADTQYF
CDR3 DNA: TGTGCCAGCAGCCAGCAACAGGCGGATACGCAGTATTTT

clone size: NA
D gene: TRBD2
J gene: TRBJ2-5
V gene: TRBV6-5
CDR3 protein: CASSYSGLAQETQYF
CDR3 DNA: TGTGCCAGCAGTTACTCGGGACTAGCTCAAGAGACCCAGTACTTC

clone size: NA
D gene: NA
J gene: TRBJ1-4
V gene: TRBV4-1
CDR3 protein: CASSLWTDANEKLFF
CDR3 DNA: TGCGCCAGCAGCCTATGGACAGATGCCAATGAAAAACTGTTTTTT

clone size: NA
D gene: TRBD2
J gene: TRBJ2-1
V gene: TRBV4-3
CDR3 protein: CASSRAGTSGGVNEQFF
CDR3 DNA: TGCGCCAGCAGCCGAGCCGGGACTAGCGGGGGGGTTAATGAGCAGTTCTTC

clone size: NA
D gene: NA
J gene: TRBJ2-5
V gene: TRBV4-3
CDR3 protein: CASSQRGETQYF
CDR3 DNA: TGCGCCAGCAGCCAAAGGGGAGAGACCCAGTACTTC

clone size: NA
D gene: NA
J gene: TRBJ1-2
V gene: TRBV29-1
CDR3 protein: CSVEGELYYGYTF
CDR3 DNA: TGCAGCGTTGAGGGCGAACTCTACTATGGCTACACCTTC

clone size: NA
D gene: TRBD2
J gene: TRBJ2-1
V gene: TRBV5-1
CDR3 protein: CASSAGLAGGLNNEQFF
CDR3 DNA: TGCGCCAGCAGCGCGGGACTAGCGGGGGGGCTCAACAATGAGCAGTTCTTC

clone size: few
D gene: TRBD1
J gene: TRBJ2-7
V gene: TRBV18
CDR3 protein: CASATIRTGSMGEQYF
CDR3 DNA: TGTGCCAGCGCCACAATTAGGACAGGGAGCATGGGCGAGCAGTACTTC

clone size: NA
D gene: TRBD1
J gene: TRBJ1-2
V gene: TRBV28
CDR3 protein: CASSRDSNYGYTF
CDR3 DNA: TGTGCCAGCAGTAGGGACAGTAACTATGGCTACACCTTC

clone size: NA
D gene: TRBD1
J gene: TRBJ2-7
V gene: TRBV18
CDR3 protein: CASSRYKGPRQGINEQYF
CDR3 DNA: TGTGCCAGCTCACGGTATAAGGGCCCTCGACAGGGGATCAACGAGCAGTACTTC

clone size: NA
D gene: NA
J gene: TRBJ1-1
V gene: TRBV27
CDR3 protein: CASSLWGGAGTFF
CDR3 DNA: TGTGCCAGCAGTTTATGGGGGGGGGCGGGAACTTTCTTT

clone size: NA
D gene: TRBD1
J gene: TRBJ1-4
V gene: TRBV5-4
CDR3 protein: CASSPDRGRGEKLFF
CDR3 DNA: TGTGCCAGCAGCCCTGACAGGGGCCGCGGTGAAAAACTGTTTTTT

clone size: NA
D gene: NA
J gene: TRBJ2-2
V gene: TRBV5-1
CDR3 protein: CASSLTGETGELFF
CDR3 DNA: TGCGCCAGCAGCTTGACGGGGGAAACCGGGGAGCTGTTTTTT

clone size: NA
D gene: TRBD1
J gene: TRBJ2-7
V gene: TRBV2
CDR3 protein: CASRQQGAAYEQYF
CDR3 DNA: TGTGCCAGCAGGCAACAGGGGGCAGCCTACGAGCAGTACTTC